This T cell receptor beta chain comes out of a study of vaccination effects on CD4 cells after COVID-19 (dated 2022 in TCRdb). Notes on the research overall: Participants received two doses of either the BNT162b2 or the mRNA-1273 mRNA SARS-CoV-2 vaccine. Cultures from other donors in the study were sequenced using the Oncomine TCR Beta short-read assay on an Illumina iSeq 100. The full study included ten to eleven COVID-19 convalescent patients and several SARS-CoV-2-naive healthy vaccine recipients. Pre-vaccine samples were collected from a couple of convalescent patients 16 days and one week before the first dose, corresponding to 142 and 148 days after COVID-19 diagnosis. In both COVID-19 convalescent patients and infection-naive vaccine recipients, the study compared SARS-CoV-2 spike-specific CD4+ TCR repertoires from before mRNA vaccination with those from after it.

CDR1 and CDR2, looked up from the germline V gene, are SGHRS and YFSETQ. The CDR3 runs 15 residues from the cysteine to the phenylalanine. CDR3 DNA is the only sequence kept; it has 45 bases, read in frame from the first base. The junction carries 16 bases between V and J, which are trimmed by 4 bases and 2 bases respectively. The library was made by the immunoSEQ multiplex PCR assay. DNA from the CD4+ T cells that had been cultured and isolated underwent TCR beta CDR3 sequencing. Turning to the authors' computational methods: Non-productive TCR sequences were discarded, and reads were trimmed to the CDR3 region, with only CDR3s of 7 or more amino acids retained. The MANAFEST web app was used to pick out antigen-specific clonotypes by comparing their expansion in peptide wells with that in reference cultures. To count as positive, a clone had to show expansion at FDR<0.05 compared with the reference and with all other wells, an odds ratio above 5, and a frequency above 0.1% in two replicate wells. Cross-reactive clonotypes were defined as significantly expanded in SARS-CoV-2 spike wells and in at least one common cold coronavirus spike condition. CDR3 similarity was assessed by Levenshtein distance with the stringdist R package, and unrooted trees were built with ape in R 3.6.1. Entries here come from immuneACCESS through TCRdb and include only in-frame sequences with V and J called. Some clones fail to appear in such tables; in the studies checked, an unresolved V gene covers under half of the shortfall, and the cause of the remainder is unknown. V, J and clone size are taken as reported in that table, and D and trimming were inferred from the DNA itself. A total of tens of thousands of clones appear in this sample, around 73% of them only once. About 35% of the sample belongs to the ten largest clones.

In the case of this clone: No cognate antigen has been identified for it. No base quality information exists; no much larger clone differs at one position.

Overall study outcomes, separate from this receptor: The study was limited by a small number of convalescent patients and lacked early post-infection timepoints. In convalescent patients, the post-vaccine spike-reactive repertoire was composed mainly of new vaccine-induced clones that were largely distinct from infection-induced clones. Marked clonal contraction was observed in both infection-induced and vaccine-induced clones at late post-vaccination timepoints, consistent with waning T cell responses.

In the ViraFEST assay, PBMC were stimulated with viral peptide pools, and TCR sequencing was then used to find antigen-specific CD4+ T cell clonotypes based on their expansion. After less than 13 days of culture, CD4+ T cells were isolated with the EasySep CD4+ T cell isolation kit. PCR-confirmed SARS-CoV-2 infection had occurred in convalescent patients between March and December 2020, before the Alpha, Beta and Delta variants emerged in the United States. Some 1.9 million PBMC per well were cultured with around 10 ug/ml peptides in IMDM containing around 4.6% human AB serum, approximately 9.9 IU/ml IL-2 and gentamicin. Half of the culture medium was replaced with fresh IL-2-containing medium on days 3 and 7. Unless noted otherwise, every peptide stimulation condition was grown in triplicate wells. PBMC were separated from whole blood using Ficoll-Paque Plus gradient centrifugation and were then either cryopreserved at -140C or used fresh. Genomic DNA was extracted from cultured CD4+ T cells with the QIAamp micro DNA kit.

This clonotype was obtained from a human donor who had a prior SARS-CoV-2 infection. Here the sequenced sample was CD4+ T cells from PBMCs cultured with a peptide pool, taken before COVID-19 vaccination. Rearrangement joined TRBV5-1 to TRBJ2-7; the D gene is perhaps TRBD2, on 6 matching bases. The sequenced DNA is TGCGCCAGCAGCGTGCTTACCGGGACTCCCTACGAGCAGTACTTC. Protein translation: CASSVLTGTPYEQYF.